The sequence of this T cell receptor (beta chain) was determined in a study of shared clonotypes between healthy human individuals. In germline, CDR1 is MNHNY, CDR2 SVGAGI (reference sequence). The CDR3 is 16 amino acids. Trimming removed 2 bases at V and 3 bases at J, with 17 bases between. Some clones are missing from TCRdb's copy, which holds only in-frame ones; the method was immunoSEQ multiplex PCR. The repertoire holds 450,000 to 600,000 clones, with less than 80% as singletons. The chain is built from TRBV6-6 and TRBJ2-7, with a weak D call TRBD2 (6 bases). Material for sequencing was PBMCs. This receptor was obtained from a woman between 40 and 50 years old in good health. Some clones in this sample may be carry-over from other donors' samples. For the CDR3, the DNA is TGTGCCAGCAGTTACGGTCTAGCGTACACCGACTACGAGCAGTACTTC. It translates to CASSYGLAYTDYEQYF.